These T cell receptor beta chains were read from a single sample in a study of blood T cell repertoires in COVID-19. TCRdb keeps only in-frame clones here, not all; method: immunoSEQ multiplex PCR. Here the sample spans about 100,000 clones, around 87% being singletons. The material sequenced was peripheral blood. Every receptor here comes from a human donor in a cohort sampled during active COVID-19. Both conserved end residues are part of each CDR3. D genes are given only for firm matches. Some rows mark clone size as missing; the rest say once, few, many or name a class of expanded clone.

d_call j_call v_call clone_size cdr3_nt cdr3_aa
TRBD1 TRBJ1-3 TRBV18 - TGTGCCAGCTCACCAGCCTTAACAGGGGGCTCTGGAAACACCATATATTTT CASSPALTGGSGNTIYF
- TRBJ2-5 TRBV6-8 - TGTGCCAGCAGCTTTCCGGGAAGGAAACAAGAGACCCAGTACTTC CASSFPGRKQETQYF
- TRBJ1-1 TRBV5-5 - TGTGCCAGCAGCTTGCAACAGCTGAACACTGAAGCTTTCTTT CASSLQQLNTEAFF
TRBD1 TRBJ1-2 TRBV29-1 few TGCAGCGTTGAATCTCAGGACAGGGGTTTTGGTGGCTACACCTTC CSVESQDRGFGGYTF
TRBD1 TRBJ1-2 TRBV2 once TGTGCCAGCAGTGGAGGTCCAGGGGGCCACTATGGCTACACCTTC CASSGGPGGHYGYTF
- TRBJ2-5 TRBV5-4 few TGTGCCAGCAGCTTAACAGGGTTAGGAGAGACCCAGTACTTC CASSLTGLGETQYF
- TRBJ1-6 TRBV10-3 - TGTGCCATCAGTATTACACCAGGGGAAAAACCCCTCCACTTT CAISITPGEKPLHF
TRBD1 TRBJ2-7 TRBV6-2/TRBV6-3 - TGTGCCAGCAGCCTCGGGACAGCCGAATCCTACGAGCAGTACTTC CASSLGTAESYEQYF
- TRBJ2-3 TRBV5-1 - TGCGCCAGCAGCTTCCGGGGTTCCACAGATACGCAGTATTTT CASSFRGSTDTQYF
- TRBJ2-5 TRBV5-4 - TGTGCCAGCAGCTTGGCGGGGGACTGGACCCAGTACTTC CASSLAGDWTQYF